Sequencing of this T cell receptor beta chain was carried out in a study of T cells in tuberculosis. At the level of the study: This South African cohort compared adolescents with or without latent tuberculosis against adults with active tuberculosis.

Time point indicated: new active TB diagnosis, blood taken before or within 7 days of starting treatment. Included patients were adults of at least 18, HIV-seronegative, South African. Germline lookup yields CDR1 SGHTS and CDR2 YDEGEE. This CDR3 has 15 amino acids. The junction had 3 bases not matched to a gene; V was cut back by 2 bases and J by 4 bases. A remark on this clone: No antigen is known for it.

Study-wide points: Active tuberculosis TCR-alpha repertoires lay closer to GMM-specific TCRs than IGRA-negative controls, suggesting clonal expansion. Classification accuracy was around 90% (AUROC 0.8 to 0.9) with the GMM-specific repertoire.

Profiling relied on immunoSEQ multiplex PCR, and the TCRdb table lists in-frame clones only, not all of them. This sample yields about 34,000 clones, of which approximately 93% are seen a single time; about 10% belongs to the top ten. The clonotype comes from an adult with tuberculosis. Source: PBMCs, taken at tuberculosis diagnosis. The V gene is TRBV5-8, the J gene TRBJ2-1; 10 nucleotides line up with TRBD2. The CDR3 bases are TGTGCCAGCAGCTTCGGGACTAGCGAGTACAATGAGCAGTTCTTC. Translated: CASSFGTSEYNEQFF.